The 19 T cell receptor beta chains reported below all come from one sample, sequenced in a study of T cells in narcolepsy. TCRdb's copy holds only in-frame clones and misses some; the assay was immunoSEQ multiplex PCR. Of around 35,000 clones listed, roughly nine tenths are singletons. What was sequenced was CD45RA- memory CD4+ T cells from PBMCs. Source of these receptors: a human donor with narcolepsy.

The chain employs TRBV10-1 and TRBJ1-2, with TRBD1 identical over 9 bases. V gave up 0 bases and J gave up 7 bases; unmatched junction bases: 9. Germline V gives CDR1 WNHNN, CDR2 SYGVQD (reference sequence). The CDR3 has 16 amino acids. The CDR3 spells CASSESMGQGRVGYTF. The CDR3 DNA is TGCGCCAGCAGTGAGTCGATGGGACAGGGAAGAGTTGGCTACACCTTC.

J is TRBJ2-5 and V is TRBV5-1; 9 bases fit TRBD1. Germline V gene lookup returns CDR1 SGHRS and CDR2 YFSETQ. V dropped 4 bases and J dropped 5; count of bases not matched to a gene: 9. This CDR3 region has 15 residues. CDR3 protein: CASSIGQGTPETQYF. The CDR3, as DNA: TGCGCCAGCAGCATAGGACAGGGGACCCCTGAGACCCAGTACTTC.

The rearrangement links TRBV6-5 to TRBJ2-1, with 10 bases aligning to TRBD2. Germline values: CDR1 MNHEY, CDR2 SVGAGI. V trimming: 5 bases; J trimming: 3 bases; junction bases outside the gene matches: 4. The CDR3 length is 15 residues. The CDR3: CASSNPSGGYNEQFF. The CDR3, as DNA: TGTGCCAGCAGTAACCCTAGCGGGGGCTACAATGAGCAGTTCTTC.

There are a few counts of this clone. The rearrangement uses TRBV19 and TRBJ2-2; 8 bases line up with TRBD1. The length of the CDR3 is 14 residues. With 6 bases clipped from V and 3 bases from J, the junction kept 3 bases outside the gene matches. Germline CDR1 LNHDA, CDR2 SQIVND (reference sequence). CDR3 residues: CASRTTGDTGELFF. The CDR3 coding sequence is TGTGCCAGTAGAACGACAGGGGACACCGGGGAGCTGTTTTTT.

This clone was seen only once. The junction differs from germline at one of its ends, possibly a read error. This rearrangement joins TRBV9 to TRBJ2-2, with 10 bases that match TRBD2. The V gene's germline CDR1 is SGDLS and CDR2 YYNGEE. The CDR3 runs to 16 residues. CDR3 bases: TGTGCCACCAGCGTAGTAAGCGGGGGGGATACCGGGGAGCTGTTTTTT. Amino acid sequence: CATSVVSGGDTGELFF.

The J gene is TRBJ2-2, the V gene TRBV19, with TRBD1 matching over 7 bases. J gave up 2 bases and V 7 bases, and 4 bases lay outside the gene matches. The CDR3 totals 14 residues. Germline CDR1 LNHDA, CDR2 SQIVND (reference sequence). CDR3 sequence: CASKNRGNTGELFF. The CDR3 bases are TGTGCCAGTAAGAACAGGGGAAACACCGGGGAGCTGTTTTTT.

The chain joins TRBV5-5 to TRBJ1-2; D ambiguous. The CDR3 is 12 residues long. V was clipped by 0 bases and J by 9 bases, with 9 bases between them. Germline-derived CDR1 and CDR2 are SGHKS and YYEKEE (reference sequence). This chain's CDR3 is CASSLDRDSYTF. As DNA, the CDR3 is TGTGCCAGCAGCTTGGACCGGGATAGCTACACCTTC.

This clone was counted a few times. V and J are TRBV28 and TRBJ1-5, with TRBD1 matching over 7 bases. Looked up from germline, CDR1 is MDHEN and CDR2 is SYDVKM. With 8 bases clipped from V and 1 base from J, the junction kept 5 bases outside the gene matches. This CDR3 is built from 14 residues. The CDR3, as DNA: TGTGCCAGCTTTCGACAGGGAAGCAATCAGCCCCAGCATTTT. It is translated as CASFRQGSNQPQHF.

The chain has TRBV6-1 and TRBJ2-5, with D tentatively TRBD1 or TRBD2 (5 bases each). V gave up 1 base and J gave up 5 bases, with 20 bases separating them. Germline loops: CDR1 MNHNS, CDR2 SASEGT. The CDR3 runs to 17 residues. The CDR3 DNA follows: TGTGCCAGCAGTGAAGGGAATCTAGCAGGGATGGGCGAGACCCAGTACTTC. It yields the protein CASSEGNLAGMGETQYF.

This chain uses TRBV4-2 with TRBJ1-5; tentatively, D is TRBD1 (5 bases). This CDR3 spans 15 amino acids. Germline values: CDR1 LGHNA, CDR2 YNFKEQ. V was pared by 2 bases and J by 7 bases, with 15 bases between. The CDR3 region is CASSQSGRGWQPQHF. The CDR3 DNA reads as TGTGCCAGCAGCCAATCGGGACGGGGGTGGCAGCCCCAGCATTTT.

For this clone: One end of the junction fails to match germline, which may point to a read error. This sequence joins TRBV25-1 and TRBJ1-3; no definite D call. This CDR3 contains 11 residues. Germline V gene data show CDR1 as MGHDK and CDR2 as SYGVNS. The CDR3 spells CASRSGTTIYF. Here the CDR3 DNA reads TGTGCCAGCAGATCTGGAACCACCATATATTTT.

The chain joins TRBV5-6 to TRBJ1-2; 10 nucleotides match TRBD1. Germline loops: CDR1 SGHDT, CDR2 YYEEEE. Unmatched junction bases numbered 4, after V lost 5 bases and J lost 3 bases. The CDR3 is made up of 14 amino acids. The CDR3 spells CASRKGTGDYGYTF. The CDR3, as DNA: TGTGCCAGCAGGAAAGGGACAGGGGACTATGGCTACACCTTC.

CDR3 nucleotide sequence: TGTGCCAGCAGCTTAGTATGGGGGGAGCAGTACTTC. Translating gives CASSLVWGEQYF. The J gene is TRBJ2-7, the V gene TRBV7-9; D may be TRBD1 or TRBD2 (5 bases each). Germline CDR1 reads SEHNR; CDR2 reads FQNEAQ (reference sequence). Trimming removed 1 base at V and 7 bases at J, with 8 bases between. The CDR3 is 12 amino acids.

The chain combines TRBV7-9 with TRBJ2-7; 8 positions match TRBD1. The length of the CDR3 is 15 residues. Trimming removed 5 bases from V and 6 bases from J; junction bases left unmatched: 12. Germline-derived CDR1 and CDR2 are SEHNR and FQNEAQ (reference sequence). CDR3 in DNA: TGTGCCAGCAGCCCAGGGGGCGCAAAGGGGTTCGAGCAGTACTTC. Its translation is CASSPGGAKGFEQYF. Full variable domain (remainder filled in from reference TRBV7-9 and TRBJ2-7): DTGVSQNPRHKITKRGQNVTFRCDPISEHNRLYWYRQTLGQGPEFLTYFQNEAQLEKSRLLSDRFSAERPKGSFSTLEIQRTEQGDSAMYLCASSPGGAKGFEQYFGPGTRLTVT.

The rearrangement links TRBV6-1 to TRBJ1-5; D not certain. The CDR3 is 13 residues long. The V and J ends lost 1 base and 2 bases respectively, with 3 bases between them. Looked up from germline, CDR1 is MNHNS and CDR2 is SASEGT. The CDR3 DNA sequence: TGTGCCAGCAGTGAAGGGGGCAATCAGCCCCAGCATTTT. Its translation: CASSEGGNQPQHF.

This rearrangement joins TRBV7-6 to TRBJ2-1, with D uncertain. V lost 2 bases, J lost 4 bases, and 12 bases lay in between. Germline V gives CDR1 SGHVS, CDR2 FNYEAQ. The CDR3 is 15 residues long. The CDR3 DNA reads TGTGCCAGCAGCTTAACGACCTACCCATACAATGAGCAGTTCTTC. Translation: CASSLTTYPYNEQFF.

This rearrangement joins TRBV7-3 to TRBJ1-2; the D is unclear. V shed 0 bases and J shed 8 bases, with 13 bases lying between them. The CDR3 consists of 14 residues. Germline CDR1 is SGHTA and CDR2 is FQGTGA. The chain's CDR3 is CASSLTPGLEGYTF. The DNA of the CDR3 is TGTGCCAGCAGCTTAACTCCAGGATTGGAAGGCTACACCTTC.

This rearrangement joins TRBV6-1 to TRBJ2-7; D is perhaps TRBD1 (6 bases). Trimming cost V 8 bases and J 3 bases, with 11 bases left between them. Germline CDR1 MNHNS, CDR2 SASEGT. The CDR3 is made up of 12 amino acids. In DNA form, the CDR3 reads TGTGCCAGCTGTGCACAGGGCTACGAGCAGTACTTC. It translates to CASCAQGYEQYF.

The sample holds one count of this clone. This rearrangement joins TRBV28 to TRBJ2-1, with TRBD2 identical over 8 bases. Trimming cost V 1 base and J 0 bases; bases outside gene matches: 8. Germline V gene lookup returns CDR1 MDHEN and CDR2 SYDVKM. The CDR3 length is 18 residues. The CDR3 reads CASSLSSSGLSSYNEQFF. CDR3 in DNA: TGTGCCAGCAGTTTATCCTCTAGCGGGCTGAGCTCCTACAATGAGCAGTTCTTC.